These T cell receptor beta chains were read from a single sample in a study of T cell clones after liver transplantation. Sequencing used immunoSEQ multiplex PCR; TCRdb keeps in-frame clones, though not all of them. The table shows about 100,000 clones, with 75% to 85% occurring only once. The sample consisted of CD4+ T cells from blood, taken before liver transplant. These receptors were collected from a human donor who received a liver transplant. Each CDR3 is given with its conserved first and last residue. A D gene is named only where the DNA matches it firmly. Clone size is not always given. Where it is, it says once, few, many or a class for expanded clones.

>TRBV5-1|TRBJ1-1|.|.
TGCGCCAGCAGAGTAACCACAGGGTTAACAAACACTGAAGCTTTCTTT
CASRVTTGLTNTEAFF
>TRBV14|TRBJ1-1|.|medium-sized
TGTGCCAGCAGCCAAGCAGGGATGAACACTGAAGCTTTCTTT
CASSQAGMNTEAFF
>TRBV5-6|TRBJ2-7|TRBD1|.
TGTGCCAGCAGCGATCCGGGACAGGGGAGCTCCTACGAGCAGTACTTC
CASSDPGQGSSYEQYF
>TRBV6-5|TRBJ2-2|.|.
TGTGCCAGCAGTAGAGAGTCGACCGGGGAGCTGTTTTTT
CASSRESTGELFF
>TRBV6-1|TRBJ2-1|TRBD2|.
TGTGCCAGCAGCAGAGCGGGAGGTGCCTACAATGAGCAGTTCTTC
CASSRAGGAYNEQFF
>TRBV7-8|TRBJ1-2|.|.
TGTGCCAGCAGCTTACTTGTCATCGAGCCTAACTATGGCTACACCTTC
CASSLLVIEPNYGYTF
>TRBV30|TRBJ1-1|.|many
TGTGCCTGGAGTAGGGTCGGGGAAGCTTTCTTT
CAWSRVGEAFF
>TRBV5-1|TRBJ2-5|.|.
TGCGCCAGCAGCTTGGATCTGGGTCAAGAGACCCAGTACTTC
CASSLDLGQETQYF
>TRBV15|TRBJ1-1|TRBD1|.
TGTGCCACCAGCACCCCCCTCCGGGACAGGGACACTGAAGCTTTCTTT
CATSTPLRDRDTEAFF
>TRBV9|TRBJ1-3|.|many
TGTGCCAGCAGCGTAGCGCAGGAGAGCTCTGGAAACACCATATATTTT
CASSVAQESSGNTIYF
>TRBV23-1|TRBJ2-7|TRBD1|.
TGCGCCAGCACCCGGGACAGGGGTCCCTACGAGCAGTACTTC
CASTRDRGPYEQYF
>TRBV5-1|TRBJ1-2|.|once
TGCGCCAGCAGCCCCACCGGGACGGGTGGCTACACCTTC
CASSPTGTGGYTF
>TRBV10-2|TRBJ2-5|TRBD2|.
TGCGCCAGCAGTGGGACTAGCGTCGGGACCCAGTACTTC
CASSGTSVGTQYF
>TRBV27|TRBJ2-1|TRBD2|.
TGTGCCAGCAGCAAACTAGCGGGAGGAGACAATGAGCAGTTCTTC
CASSKLAGGDNEQFF
>TRBV5-1|TRBJ2-1|.|.
TGCGCCAGCAGCTCTGAGTACAATGAGCAGTTCTTC
CASSSEYNEQFF
>TRBV10-3|TRBJ2-5|.|.
TGTGCCATCAAGTGGGGAGAGACCCAGTACTTC
CAIKWGETQYF
>TRBV29-1|TRBJ2-3|.|.
TGCAGCGGCGAGGGTGGGTCCACAGATACGCAGTATTTT
CSGEGGSTDTQYF
>TRBV6-5|TRBJ1-5|.|.
TGTGCCAGCAGTTACTCGTCCACGCCTAGGGGTCAGCCCCAGCATTTT
CASSYSSTPRGQPQHF
>TRBV12-5|TRBJ1-5|.|.
TGTGCTAGTGGTTCCCCGAGCAGCGGCGGATATAGCAATCAGCCCCAGCATTTT
CASGSPSSGGYSNQPQHF
>TRBV29-1|TRBJ1-1|TRBD1|.
TGCAGCGTACGTGAGGGGGCAGCTGAAGCTTTCTTT
CSVREGAAEAFF
>TRBV9|TRBJ2-4|.|.
TGTGCCAGCAGCGTAGGAGGAACTAACATTCAGTACTTC
CASSVGGTNIQYF
>TRBV2|TRBJ2-3|TRBD2|.
TGTGCCAGCACCCTACCCGCTGGGAGACTAGCGGGGGGGCGGACAGATACGCAGTATTTT
CASTLPAGRLAGGRTDTQYF
>TRBV7-9|TRBJ1-1|.|few
TGTGCCAGCAGTCTTTTGGGCCCTAACACTGAAGCTTTCTTT
CASSLLGPNTEAFF
>TRBV9|TRBJ2-7|TRBD1|.
TGTGCCAGCAGCGTAGGACAGGGAGCCTACGAGCAGTACTTC
CASSVGQGAYEQYF
>TRBV7-8|TRBJ2-5|.|.
TGTGCCAGCAGCTTAGCTGTGGGGCGCGGGGAGACCCAGTACTTC
CASSLAVGRGETQYF
>TRBV2|TRBJ2-5|.|once
TGTGCCAGCAGTGATGACTTACAAGAGACCCAGTACTTC
CASSDDLQETQYF
>TRBV6-6|TRBJ1-5|TRBD1|.
TGTGCCAGCAGCCACAGGGGAGGAAGCAATCAGCCCCAGCATTTT
CASSHRGGSNQPQHF
>TRBV6-5|TRBJ1-1|.|medium-sized
TGTGCCAGCAGTTACTCGAAGGTCTCGACTGAAGCTTTCTTT
CASSYSKVSTEAFF
>TRBV27|TRBJ2-3|TRBD1|.
TGTGCCAGCAGTTTATCGGCCCTCAGGGGGATCACGCAGTATTTT
CASSLSALRGITQYF
>TRBV6-5|TRBJ1-2|TRBD1|.
TGTGCCAGCAGGCGACCGGGACAGTCATATGGCTACACCTTC
CASRRPGQSYGYTF
>TRBV18|TRBJ2-5|.|.
TGTGCCAGCTCACCCCTAGATGGGGAGACCCAGTACTTC
CASSPLDGETQYF
>TRBV6-5|TRBJ1-4|.|.
TGTGCCAGCAGTTACTCGTCGACAAGGAACAATGAAAAACTGTTTTTT
CASSYSSTRNNEKLFF
>TRBV7-8|TRBJ2-7|TRBD1|.
TGTGCCTGCTCCATTGGGACAGCCTCCTACGAGCAGTACTTC
CACSIGTASYEQYF
>TRBV5-1|TRBJ1-1|.|.
TGCGCCAGCCAGGGACCGGGGGCTGAAGCTTTCTTT
CASQGPGAEAFF
>TRBV5-6|TRBJ2-7|TRBD1|.
TGTGCCAGCAGCTGGACAGGGAGAGCCTACGAGCAGTACTTC
CASSWTGRAYEQYF
>TRBV7-3|TRBJ2-1|TRBD1|.
TGTGCCAGCAGCAGACAGGGGGGCTCCTACAATGAGCAGTTCTTC
CASSRQGGSYNEQFF
>TRBV28|TRBJ2-7|.|once
TGTGCCAGCGGCGACACCTACTCCTACGAGCAGTACTTC
CASGDTYSYEQYF
>TRBV5-1|TRBJ2-3|TRBD2|.
TGCGCCAGCAGCCTTCTTGGCGGGAGGGCCCTCCCAGATACGCAGTATTTT
CASSLLGGRALPDTQYF
>TRBV19|TRBJ1-3|TRBD1|.
TGTGCCAGTAGTATATGGGGAATACAGGGGGCTACTGGAAACACCATATATTTT
CASSIWGIQGATGNTIYF
>TRBV12-5|TRBJ2-3|.|.
TGTGCTAGTGGTTCGCTCAACGCAGATACGCAGTATTTT
CASGSLNADTQYF
>TRBV28|TRBJ1-1|.|few
TGTGCCAGTCGTGAACAGGGCCGGACTGAAGCTTTCTTT
CASREQGRTEAFF
>TRBV10-1|TRBJ1-1|TRBD1|.
TGCGCCAGCAGTTTCGGACAGGATAACACTGAAGCTTTCTTT
CASSFGQDNTEAFF
>TRBV6-1|TRBJ2-1|.|.
TGTGCCAGCAGTGAGAACTCCTACAATGAGCAGTTCTTC
CASSENSYNEQFF
>TRBV5-1|TRBJ2-1|TRBD1|.
TGCGCCAGCAGCTTGGTCCCGGGACAGGGGTTGGGTCGAAATGAGCAGTTCTTC
CASSLVPGQGLGRNEQFF
>TRBV18|TRBJ1-1|TRBD1|few
TGTGCCAGCTCCCCGGCTACAGGGGTTATCACTGAAGCTTTCTTT
CASSPATGVITEAFF
>TRBV28|TRBJ2-3|.|once
TGTGCCAGCAGGCGTAGCGGCAACACAGATACGCAGTATTTT
CASRRSGNTDTQYF
>TRBV7-3|TRBJ2-1|TRBD2|.
TGTGCCAGCAGCCTCCGCGGGACGGCGGGACTAGCGGGACCAGATTACAATGAGCAGTTCTTC
CASSLRGTAGLAGPDYNEQFF